This record covers a single TCR beta chain. Antigen: not known. As to time point: cycle 4 day 1 (C4D1), after more than five weeks of nivolumab. Brentuximab vedotin exposure varied, and every patient relapsed after autologous stem cell transplantation. Germline CDR1 and CDR2: LGHNA and YSLEER. Trimming cost V 1 base and J 8 bases; bases outside gene matches: 6. The CDR3 spans 15 residues. This entry belongs to a study of PD-1 blockade in classical Hodgkin lymphoma. Study summary: The nivolumab dose that patients received was 3 mg/kg, given intravenously every 2 weeks.

Study-wide results and limits: Differences between repertoires have undefined causes, possibly disease activity or prior therapy. Newly diagnosed patients reportedly had lower baseline TCR diversity than healthy donors.

The repertoire was sequenced with immunoSEQ multiplex PCR; TCRdb's copy has only in-frame clones and lacks some. The data hold 40,000 to 55,000 clones, with roughly 80% observed a single time. The receptor was derived from a human donor with classical Hodgkin lymphoma. V usage is TRBV4-3 and J usage is TRBJ2-2, with 8 nucleotides matching TRBD1. The sample consisted of peripheral blood mononuclear cells (PBMCs), taken before the fourth cycle of nivolumab. As DNA, the CDR3 is TGCGCCAGCAGCCAAGGGGACGACAGGGGAGGGGAGCTGTTTTTT. Translating it yields CASSQGDDRGGELFF.